The TCR beta chain under discussion was sequenced for a study of tumor and adjacent non-tumor tissue in lung cancer. TCRbeta libraries were built with three rounds of nested PCR, modified from ARM-PCR. Each CDR3 protein is one row after TCRdb ran MiXCR on the multiplex PCR reads. This sample carries approximately 62,000 distinct CDR3 sequences, 61% of them seen once, and the ten largest clones take under 35%. V lost 3 bases to trimming and J lost 5 bases, with 16 bases between them. There are 15 residues in the CDR3. Germline V gives CDR1 MDHEN, CDR2 SYDVKM. RNA was extracted from bulk tissue without any cell sorting. More than 3 cm separated this lung sample from the edge of the tumor. The table lists this clonotype with a count of one. One base away lies a much larger clone, so this may be a sequencing read error.

The rearrangement joins TRBV28 to TRBJ1-2; D gene unclear. Sequenced sample: distant non-tumor lung tissue. The TCR was taken from a man aged 65 to 79 with non-small cell lung cancer. The CDR3 DNA follows: TGTGCCAGCAGTTTGGAGATTATGGGGATTTATGGCTACACCTTC. This sequence encodes CASSLEIMGIYGYTF.